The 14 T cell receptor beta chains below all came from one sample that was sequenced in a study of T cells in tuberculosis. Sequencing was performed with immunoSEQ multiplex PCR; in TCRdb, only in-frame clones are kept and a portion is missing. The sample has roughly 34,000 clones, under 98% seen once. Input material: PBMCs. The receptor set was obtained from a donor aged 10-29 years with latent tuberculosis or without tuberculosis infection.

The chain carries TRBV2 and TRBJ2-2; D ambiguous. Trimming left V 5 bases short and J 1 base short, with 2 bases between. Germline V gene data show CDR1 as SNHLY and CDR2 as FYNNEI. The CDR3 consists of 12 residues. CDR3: CASSQNTGELFF. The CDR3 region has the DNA TGTGCCAGCAGTCAGAACACCGGGGAGCTGTTTTTT.

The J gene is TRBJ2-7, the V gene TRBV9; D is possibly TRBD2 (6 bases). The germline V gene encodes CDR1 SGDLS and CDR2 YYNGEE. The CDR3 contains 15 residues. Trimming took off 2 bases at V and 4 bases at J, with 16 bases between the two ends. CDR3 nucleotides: TGTGCCAGCAGCGTGTCCGGGAGCGGAGCTTACGAGCAGTACTTC. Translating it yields CASSVSGSGAYEQYF.

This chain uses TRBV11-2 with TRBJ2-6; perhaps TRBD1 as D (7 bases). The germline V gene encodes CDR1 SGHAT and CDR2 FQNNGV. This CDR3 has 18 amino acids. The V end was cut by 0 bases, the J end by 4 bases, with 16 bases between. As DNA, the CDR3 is TGTGCCAGCAGCTTAGATGGAGGAGGGGGCGCCGGGGCCAACGTCCTGACTTTC. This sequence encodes CASSLDGGGGAGANVLTF.

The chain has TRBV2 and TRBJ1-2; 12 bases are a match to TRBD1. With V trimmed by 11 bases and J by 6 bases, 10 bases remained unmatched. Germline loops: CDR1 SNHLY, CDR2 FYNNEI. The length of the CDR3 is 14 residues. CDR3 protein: CASSGTGGLNGYTF. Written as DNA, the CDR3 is TGTGCCTCATCCGGGACAGGGGGCCTGAATGGCTACACCTTC.

CDR3: CAISAGQGGGANQPQHF. The CDR3 DNA follows: TGTGCCATCAGTGCGGGACAGGGGGGAGGGGCCAATCAGCCCCAGCATTTT. The chain uses TRBV10-3 and TRBJ1-5; TRBD1 matches 11 bases. Trimming cost V 4 bases and J 3 bases; bases outside gene matches: 8. This CDR3 contains 17 residues. CDR1 ENHRY and CDR2 SYGVKD come from the germline V gene.

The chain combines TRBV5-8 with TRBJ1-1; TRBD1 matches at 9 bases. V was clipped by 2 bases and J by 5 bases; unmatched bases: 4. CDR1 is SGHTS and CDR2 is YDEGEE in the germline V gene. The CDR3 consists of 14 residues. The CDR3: CASSFRQGGTEAFF. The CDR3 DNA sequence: TGTGCCAGCAGCTTCAGACAGGGGGGGACTGAAGCTTTCTTT.

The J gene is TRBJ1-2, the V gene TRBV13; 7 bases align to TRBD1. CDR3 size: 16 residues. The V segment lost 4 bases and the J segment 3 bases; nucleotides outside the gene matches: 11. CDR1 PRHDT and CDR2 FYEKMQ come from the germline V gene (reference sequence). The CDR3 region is CASSSPRARGYYGYTF. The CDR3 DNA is TGTGCCAGCAGCTCGCCGCGGGCCAGGGGGTACTATGGCTACACCTTC.

The CDR3 sequence is CSANTGYEQYF. CDR3 sequence (DNA): TGCAGCGCCAATACTGGCTACGAGCAGTACTTC. The chain employs TRBV29-1 and TRBJ2-7; no reliable D call. V shed 7 bases and J shed 3 bases, with 10 bases lying between them. Germline V lookup: CDR1 SQVTM, CDR2 ANQGSEA. The CDR3 is 11 amino acids.

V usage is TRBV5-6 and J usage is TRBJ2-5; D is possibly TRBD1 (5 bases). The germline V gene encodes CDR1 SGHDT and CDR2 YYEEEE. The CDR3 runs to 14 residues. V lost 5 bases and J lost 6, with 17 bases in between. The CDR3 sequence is CASSLGPTGKTQYF. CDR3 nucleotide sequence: TGTGCCAGCAGTCTAGGGCCCACAGGAAAGACCCAGTACTTC.

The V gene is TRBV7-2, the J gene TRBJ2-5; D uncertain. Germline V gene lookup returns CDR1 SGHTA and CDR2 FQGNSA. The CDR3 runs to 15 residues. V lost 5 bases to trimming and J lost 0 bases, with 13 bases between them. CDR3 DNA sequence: TGTGCCAGCAGCGATATCCAAACTTACCAAGAGACCCAGTACTTC. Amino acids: CASSDIQTYQETQYF.

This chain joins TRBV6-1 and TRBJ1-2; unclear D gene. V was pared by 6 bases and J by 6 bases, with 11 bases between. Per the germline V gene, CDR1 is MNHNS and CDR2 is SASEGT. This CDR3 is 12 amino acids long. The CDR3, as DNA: TGTGCCAGCAGAGGCTTCCGGGATGGCTACACCTTC. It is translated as CASRGFRDGYTF.

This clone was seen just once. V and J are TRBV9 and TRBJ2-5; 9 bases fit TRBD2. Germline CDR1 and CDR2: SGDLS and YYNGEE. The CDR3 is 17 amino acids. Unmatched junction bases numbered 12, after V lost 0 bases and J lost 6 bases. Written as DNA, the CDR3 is TGTGCCAGCAGCGTAGGCCGGAAGCGGGGGGCTGGGAAGACCCAGTACTTC. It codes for CASSVGRKRGAGKTQYF.

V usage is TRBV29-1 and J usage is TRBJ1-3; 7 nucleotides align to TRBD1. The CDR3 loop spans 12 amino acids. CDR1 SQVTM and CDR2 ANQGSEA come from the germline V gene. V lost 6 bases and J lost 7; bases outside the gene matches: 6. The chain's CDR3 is CSVVDRANTIYF. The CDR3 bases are TGCAGCGTCGTTGACAGGGCTAACACCATATATTTT.

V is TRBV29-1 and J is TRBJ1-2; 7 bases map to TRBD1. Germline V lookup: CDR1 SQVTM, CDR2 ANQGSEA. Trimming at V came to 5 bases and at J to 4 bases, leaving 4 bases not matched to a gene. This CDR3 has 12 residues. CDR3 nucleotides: TGCAGCGTTAGACAGGGAGGCTATGGCTACACCTTC. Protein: CSVRQGGYGYTF. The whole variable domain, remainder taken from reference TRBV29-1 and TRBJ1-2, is SAVISQKPSRDICQRGTSLTIQCQVDSQVTMMFWYRQQPGQSLTLIATANQGSEATYESGFVIDKFPISRPNLTFSTLTVSNMSPEDSSIYLCSVRQGGYGYTFGSGTRLTVV.